The source of this T cell receptor beta chain is a study of blood T cells in healthy people across ages. Findings and caveats of the study: Higher diversity, along with more naive CD4+ cells, distinguished long-lived donors from aged donors.

Alongside a J-beta primer mix, a sample-barcoded 5' primer served in a second PCR lasting about 7 to 12 cycles. TCRdb re-analysed the 5' RACE reads in MiXCR, keeping a single row per CDR3 protein. The data show some 1.8 million distinct CDR3 sequences, about two fifths seen once. CDR3 length equals 16 residues. Turning to this clonotype: Its antigen is as yet unknown.

This TCR was sampled from a human donor in good health. The chain joins TRBV21-1 to TRBJ2-4; the table's TRBD2 call for D was not verified on the DNA. Judging by the DNA end, TRBJ2-7 fits better; the J call may be wrong. TRBV21-1 is recorded as a pseudogene. The source material was blood. The CDR3 here is CASSKRMGLADYEQYF. As DNA, the CDR3 is TGTGCCAGCAGCAAAAGAATGGGACTAGCGGACTACGAGCAGTACTTC.